The clone carrying this T cell receptor beta chain is a singleton in its sample. Germline CDR1 is SGHVS and CDR2 is FQNEAQ. The CDR3 loop spans 15 amino acids. V shed 0 bases and J shed 2 bases, with 10 bases lying between them. The data are from a study of T cell changes during pregnancy in multiple sclerosis. Libraries were prepared by immunoSEQ multiplex PCR; TCRdb keeps only in-frame clonotypes and omits some of them. The sample holds 40,000 to 55,000 clones, 85% to 95% seen once. The chain combines TRBV7-8 with TRBJ2-5, with D hard to call. The origin of this receptor is a female donor with multiple sclerosis, enrolled in a pregnancy study. The sample in question was CD4+ T cells from peripheral blood mononuclear cells, obtained in the third trimester of pregnancy. CDR3 amino acids: CASSLAMVRQETQYF. The CDR3 nucleotides read TGTGCCAGCAGCTTAGCAATGGTGAGGCAAGAGACCCAGTACTTC.